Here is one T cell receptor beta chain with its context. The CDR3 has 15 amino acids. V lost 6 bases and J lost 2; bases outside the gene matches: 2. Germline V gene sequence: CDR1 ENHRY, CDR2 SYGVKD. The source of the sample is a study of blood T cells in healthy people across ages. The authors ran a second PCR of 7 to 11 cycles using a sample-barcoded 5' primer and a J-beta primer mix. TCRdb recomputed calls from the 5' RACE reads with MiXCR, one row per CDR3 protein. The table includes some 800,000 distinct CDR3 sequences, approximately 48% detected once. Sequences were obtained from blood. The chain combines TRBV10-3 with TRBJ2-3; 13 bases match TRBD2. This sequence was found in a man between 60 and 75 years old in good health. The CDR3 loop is CAIRGLAGATDTQYF. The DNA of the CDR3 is TGTGCCATCAGAGGACTAGCGGGGGCCACAGATACGCAGTATTTT.